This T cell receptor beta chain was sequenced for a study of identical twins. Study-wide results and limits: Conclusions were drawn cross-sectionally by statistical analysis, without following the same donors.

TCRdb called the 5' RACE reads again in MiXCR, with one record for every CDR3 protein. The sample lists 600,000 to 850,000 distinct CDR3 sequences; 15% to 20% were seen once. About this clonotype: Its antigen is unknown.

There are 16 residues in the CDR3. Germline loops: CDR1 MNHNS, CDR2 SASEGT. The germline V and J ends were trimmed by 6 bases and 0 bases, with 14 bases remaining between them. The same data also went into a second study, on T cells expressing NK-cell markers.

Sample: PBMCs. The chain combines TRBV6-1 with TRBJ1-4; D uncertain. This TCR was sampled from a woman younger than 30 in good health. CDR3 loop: CASRRGFGPTNEKLFF. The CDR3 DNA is TGTGCCAGCAGGAGAGGGTTTGGACCAACTAATGAAAAACTGTTTTTT.